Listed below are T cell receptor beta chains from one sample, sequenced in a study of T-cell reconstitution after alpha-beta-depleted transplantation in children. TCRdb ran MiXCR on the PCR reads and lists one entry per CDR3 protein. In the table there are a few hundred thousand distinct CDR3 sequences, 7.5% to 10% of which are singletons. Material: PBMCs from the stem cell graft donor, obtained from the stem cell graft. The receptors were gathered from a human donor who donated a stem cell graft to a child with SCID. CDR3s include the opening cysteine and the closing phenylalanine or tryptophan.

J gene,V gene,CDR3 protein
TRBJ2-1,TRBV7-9,CASSFFRDRGGNEQFF
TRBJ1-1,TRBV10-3,CASRYNRGSGTEAFF
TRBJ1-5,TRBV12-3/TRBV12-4,CASSPRAGVQPQHF
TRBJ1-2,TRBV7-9,CASSLRLGPVYGYTF
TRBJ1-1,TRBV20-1,CSASRGLNTEAFF
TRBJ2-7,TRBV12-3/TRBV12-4,CASSFGLAGGAGSYEQYF
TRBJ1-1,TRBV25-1,CASSASGTALNTEAFF
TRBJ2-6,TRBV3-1,CASSQTGVYESGANVLTF
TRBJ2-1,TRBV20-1,CSARAGPQYNEQFF
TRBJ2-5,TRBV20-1,CSARGRDGQETQYF
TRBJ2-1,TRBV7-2,CASSFRSGGNEQFF
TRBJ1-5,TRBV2,CASSIARRDQPQHF
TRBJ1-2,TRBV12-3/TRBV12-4,CASSFVVPPGLIYGYTF
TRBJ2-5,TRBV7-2,CASSSVTSGGAETQYF
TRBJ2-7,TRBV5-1,CASRQGPSSYEQYF
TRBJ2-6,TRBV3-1,CASSLRGQGATEGANVLTF
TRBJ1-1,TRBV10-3,CAIRATGADTEAFF
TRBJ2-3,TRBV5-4,CASSLEGGATDTQYF
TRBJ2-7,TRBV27,CASSQLNTAYEQYF
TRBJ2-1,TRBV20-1,CSARDPGAGGRVNEQFF
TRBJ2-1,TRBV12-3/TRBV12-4,CASSLQGGTFSDEQFF
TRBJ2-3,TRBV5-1,CASSSGGGDSADTQYF
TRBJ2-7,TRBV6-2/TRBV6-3,CASSSQIGHLYEQYF
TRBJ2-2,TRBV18,CASSRAGTANTGELFF
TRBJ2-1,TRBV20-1,CSASTGDNEQFF
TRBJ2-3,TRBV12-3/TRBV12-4,CASSQAAGGTDTQYF
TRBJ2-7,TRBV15,CATSSVNRDRSYEQYF
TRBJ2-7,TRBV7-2,CASSLFPSGGYEQYF
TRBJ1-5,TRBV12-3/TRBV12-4,CASSYQQGMQPQHF
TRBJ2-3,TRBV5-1,CASSFGQETDTQYF
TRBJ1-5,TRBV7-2,CASSPSSNQPQHF
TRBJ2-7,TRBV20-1,CSASGGADSSTGYEQYF
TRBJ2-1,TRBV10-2,CASSGGGGYNEQFF
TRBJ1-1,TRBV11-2,CASSPEQGNTEAFF
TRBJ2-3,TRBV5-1,CASKGGRGQRTDTQYF
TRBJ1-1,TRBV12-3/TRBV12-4,CASSPGQGAREAFF
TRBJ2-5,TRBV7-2,CASSPVLLGGEETQYF
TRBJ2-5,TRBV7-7,CASSFDRAGETQYF
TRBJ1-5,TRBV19,CASSTGALNQPQHF
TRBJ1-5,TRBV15,CATSRRGGPSNQPQHF
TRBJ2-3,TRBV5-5,CASSLERDTDTQYF
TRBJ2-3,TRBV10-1,CASSLQRGTDTQYF
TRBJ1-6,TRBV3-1,CASSPGDRRSPLHF
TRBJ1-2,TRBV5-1,CASSLQPGGDSYGYTF
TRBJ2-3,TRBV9,CASSVAPSGGASSTDTQYF
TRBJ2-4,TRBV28,CASRPGGGGAAKNIQYF
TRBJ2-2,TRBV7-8,CASSPHTTSNTGELFF
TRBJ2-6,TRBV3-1,CASSENRGSYGANVLTF
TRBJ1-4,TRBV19,CASSIGRGRGEKLFF
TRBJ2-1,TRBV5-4,CASSPTTSGVGANEQFF
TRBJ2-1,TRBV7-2,CASSSRRGGHEQFF
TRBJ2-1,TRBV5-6,CASSWGTGGYNEQFF
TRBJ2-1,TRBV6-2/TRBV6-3,CASSYGGGGNEQFF
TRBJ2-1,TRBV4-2,CASSHDPGQGYNEQFF
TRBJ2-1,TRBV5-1,CASRVQGPYNEQFF
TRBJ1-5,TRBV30,CAWSTGNQPQHF
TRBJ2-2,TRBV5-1,CASSLGQGAIAGELFF